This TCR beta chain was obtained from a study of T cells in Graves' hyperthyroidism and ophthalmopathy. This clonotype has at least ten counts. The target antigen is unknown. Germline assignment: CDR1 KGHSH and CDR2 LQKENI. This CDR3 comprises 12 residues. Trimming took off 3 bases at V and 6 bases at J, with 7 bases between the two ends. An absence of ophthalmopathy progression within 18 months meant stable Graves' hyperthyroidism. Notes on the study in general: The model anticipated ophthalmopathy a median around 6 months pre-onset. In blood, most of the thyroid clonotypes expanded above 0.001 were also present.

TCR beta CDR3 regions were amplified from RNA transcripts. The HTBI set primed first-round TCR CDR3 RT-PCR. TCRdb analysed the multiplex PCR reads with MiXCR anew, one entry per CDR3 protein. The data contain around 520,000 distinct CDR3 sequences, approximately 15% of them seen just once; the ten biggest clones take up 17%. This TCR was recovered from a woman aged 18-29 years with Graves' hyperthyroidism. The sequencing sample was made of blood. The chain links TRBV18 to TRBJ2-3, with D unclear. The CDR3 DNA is TGTGCCAGCTCACCCTTTGGGGATACGCAGTATTTT. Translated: CASSPFGDTQYF.